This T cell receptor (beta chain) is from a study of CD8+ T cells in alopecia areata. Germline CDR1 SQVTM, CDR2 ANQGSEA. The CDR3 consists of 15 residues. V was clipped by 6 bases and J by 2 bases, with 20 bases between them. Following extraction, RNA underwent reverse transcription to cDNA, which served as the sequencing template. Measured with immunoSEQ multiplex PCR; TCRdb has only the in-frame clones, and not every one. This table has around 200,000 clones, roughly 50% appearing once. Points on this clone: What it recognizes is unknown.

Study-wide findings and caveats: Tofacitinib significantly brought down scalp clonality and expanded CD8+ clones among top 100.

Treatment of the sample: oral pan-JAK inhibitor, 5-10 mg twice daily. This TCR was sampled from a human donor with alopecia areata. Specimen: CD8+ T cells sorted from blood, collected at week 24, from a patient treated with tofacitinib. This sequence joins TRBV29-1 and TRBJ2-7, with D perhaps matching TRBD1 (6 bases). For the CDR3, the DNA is TGCAGCGTCTCCCGACCGGGACACCAAGCCTACGAGCAGTACTTC. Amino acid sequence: CSVSRPGHQAYEQYF.